The sequence of this T cell receptor (beta chain) was determined in a study of blood T cell repertoires in COVID-19. Clones were sequenced by immunoSEQ multiplex PCR, and TCRdb holds only the in-frame ones, with some missing. Among 120,000 to 150,000 clones listed, about 87% were seen once. Germline CDR1 is SGDLS and CDR2 is YYNGEE. The CDR3 contains 14 residues. Trimming removed 3 bases from V and 4 bases from J, with 13 bases in between. Sequencing was performed on PBMCs or T cells enriched from blood (not recorded which). This TCR was recovered from a man between 45 and 60 years old in a cohort exposed to, infected with or recovered from COVID-19 (not recorded which). V and J are TRBV9 and TRBJ1-2, with a tentative D call TRBD1 (5 bases). CDR3 sequence: CASSAAGLAYGYTF. The DNA of the CDR3 is TGTGCCAGCAGCGCCGCGGGACTGGCCTATGGCTACACCTTC.